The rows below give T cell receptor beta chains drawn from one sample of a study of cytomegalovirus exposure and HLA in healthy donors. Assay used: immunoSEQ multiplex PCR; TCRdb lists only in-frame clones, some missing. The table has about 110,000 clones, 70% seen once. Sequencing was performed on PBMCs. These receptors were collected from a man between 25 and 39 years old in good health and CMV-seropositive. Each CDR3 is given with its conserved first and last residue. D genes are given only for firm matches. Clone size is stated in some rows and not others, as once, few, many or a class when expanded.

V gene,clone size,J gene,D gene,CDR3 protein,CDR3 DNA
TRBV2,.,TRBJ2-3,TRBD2,CAGGSSGSADTQYF,TGTGCCGGAGGGTCCAGCGGGAGTGCAGATACGCAGTATTTT
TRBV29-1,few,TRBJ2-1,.,CSALRTGSPRNNEQFF,TGCAGCGCCCTTAGAACCGGGAGCCCTCGTAACAATGAGCAGTTCTTC
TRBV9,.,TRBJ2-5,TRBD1,CASSGRQGFGEETQYF,TGTGCCAGCAGCGGACGACAGGGTTTTGGCGAAGAGACCCAGTACTTC
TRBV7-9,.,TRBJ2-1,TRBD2,CASSYRLAVEQFF,TGTGCCAGCAGCTACCGACTAGCTGTTGAGCAGTTCTTC
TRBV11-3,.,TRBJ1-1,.,CASSPGDGAKAFF,TGTGCCAGCTCGCCGGGTGATGGGGCCAAAGCTTTCTTT
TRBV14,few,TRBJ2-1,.,CASSQGGWDEQFF,TGTGCCAGCAGCCAAGGAGGATGGGATGAGCAGTTCTTC
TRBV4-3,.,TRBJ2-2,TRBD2,CASSQAEAGGPNTGELFF,TGCGCCAGCAGCCAAGCCGAGGCGGGGGGTCCGAACACCGGGGAGCTGTTTTTT
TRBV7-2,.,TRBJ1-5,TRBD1,CASSLGTGFYQPQHF,TGTGCCAGCAGCTTAGGGACAGGCTTCTATCAGCCCCAGCATTTT
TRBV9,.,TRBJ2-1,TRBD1,CASNPTGFNEQFF,TGTGCCAGCAACCCGACAGGGTTCAATGAGCAGTTCTTC
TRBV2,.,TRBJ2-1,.,CASRDTSFGGSSYNEQFF,TGTGCCAGCAGGGACACTAGTTTTGGGGGGAGCTCCTACAATGAGCAGTTCTTC
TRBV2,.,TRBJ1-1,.,CASSHDQGLGTKNTEAFF,TGTGCCAGCAGTCATGACCAGGGGCTTGGGACAAAGAACACTGAAGCTTTCTTT
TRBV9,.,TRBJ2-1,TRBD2,CASSVATRTSGNEQFF,TGTGCCAGCAGCGTAGCTACGAGGACTAGCGGCAATGAGCAGTTCTTC
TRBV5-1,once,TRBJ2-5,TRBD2,CASSLAVGGIEETQYF,TGCGCCAGCAGCTTGGCCGTGGGGGGGATCGAGGAGACCCAGTACTTC
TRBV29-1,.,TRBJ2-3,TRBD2,CSVEGRGGRDTQYF,TGCAGCGTTGAGGGTCGGGGGGGCAGAGATACGCAGTATTTT
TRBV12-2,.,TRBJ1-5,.,CASRFWTGVEQPQHF,TGTGCAAGTCGCTTCTGGACAGGGGTTGAGCAGCCCCAGCATTTT
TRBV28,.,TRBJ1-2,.,CAIHRLDSYGYTF,TGTGCCATCCATAGATTAGACAGCTATGGCTACACCTTC
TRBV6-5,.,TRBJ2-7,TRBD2,CASSSLAGGLGEQYF,TGTGCCAGCAGTTCCCTAGCGGGGGGGCTAGGCGAGCAGTACTTC
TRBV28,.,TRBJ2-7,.,CASSSPDSSYEQYF,TGTGCCAGCAGTTCGCCGGACAGTTCCTACGAGCAGTACTTC
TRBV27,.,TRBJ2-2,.,CASSLGGTGELFF,TGTGCCAGTAGCCTCGGGGGAACCGGGGAGCTGTTTTTT
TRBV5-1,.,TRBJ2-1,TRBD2,CASSFDPSGRGAYNEQFF,TGCGCCAGCAGCTTCGACCCTAGCGGGAGGGGTGCCTACAATGAGCAGTTCTTC
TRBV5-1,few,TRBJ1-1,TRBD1,CASSSLDRLNTEAFF,TGCGCCAGCAGCTCTCTGGACAGGCTGAACACTGAAGCTTTCTTT
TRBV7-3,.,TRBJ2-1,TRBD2,CASSQTSGGAGRKFF,TGTGCCAGCAGTCAGACTAGCGGGGGGGCAGGGAGGAAGTTCTTC
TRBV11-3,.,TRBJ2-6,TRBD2,CASSLGLAGVSGANVLTF,TGTGCCAGCAGCTTGGGACTAGCGGGGGTGTCTGGGGCCAACGTCCTGACTTTC
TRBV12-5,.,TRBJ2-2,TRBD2,CASGLGGTSGSPNTGELFF,TGTGCTAGTGGTTTGGGGGGGACTAGCGGGAGCCCGAACACCGGGGAGCTGTTTTTT
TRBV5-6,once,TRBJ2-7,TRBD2,CASSLGGGTEQYF,TGTGCCAGCAGCTTGGGCGGGGGGACTGAGCAGTACTTC
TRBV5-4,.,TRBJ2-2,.,CASSFGGQGASRTGELFF,TGTGCCAGCAGCTTCGGGGGGCAGGGGGCTAGTAGGACCGGGGAGCTGTTTTTT
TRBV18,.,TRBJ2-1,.,CASSPPGQRSSYNEQFF,TGTGCCAGCTCACCACCAGGTCAGCGGTCATCCTACAATGAGCAGTTCTTC